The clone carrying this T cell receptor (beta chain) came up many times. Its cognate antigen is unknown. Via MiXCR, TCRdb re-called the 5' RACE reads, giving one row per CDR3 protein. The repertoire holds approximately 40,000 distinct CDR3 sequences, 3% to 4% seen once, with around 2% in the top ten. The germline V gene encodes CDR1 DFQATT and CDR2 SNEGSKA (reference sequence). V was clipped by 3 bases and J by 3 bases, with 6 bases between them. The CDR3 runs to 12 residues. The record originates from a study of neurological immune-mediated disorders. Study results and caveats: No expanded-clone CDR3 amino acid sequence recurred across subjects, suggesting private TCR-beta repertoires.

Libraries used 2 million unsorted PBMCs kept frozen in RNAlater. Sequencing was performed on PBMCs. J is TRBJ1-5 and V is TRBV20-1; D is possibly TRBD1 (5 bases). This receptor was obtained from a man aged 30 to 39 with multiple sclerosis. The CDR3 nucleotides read TGCAGTGCTAGGGGGGACAATCAGCCCCAGCATTTT. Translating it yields CSARGDNQPQHF.